This T cell receptor (beta chain) was identified in a study of OX40 agonist ivuxolimab in advanced cancers. For the study at large: Six ivuxolimab dose levels, 0.01 to 10 mg/kg, were given intravenously every 2 weeks.

Comments on this clone: Its antigen is unknown.

Assay: immunoSEQ multiplex PCR; the TCRdb copy retains only in-frame clones and omits some. The sample has 35,000 or so clones, 82% seen once. CDR1 WSHSY and CDR2 SAAADI come from the germline V gene. CDR3 size: 16 residues. Trimming shortened V by 11 bases and J by 1 base, and 22 bases separated the two germline ends. Broader study findings: There was clonal expansion of CD4+ and CD8+ blood T cells by week 6 at 0.1 to 3.0 mg/kg. Those patients achieving a partial response at 0.1-3.0 mg/kg showed among the lowest clonal expansion. Among some nonresponders, normalized T-cell clonal expansion was also low.

This receptor was identified in an adult with an advanced solid tumor such as melanoma, head and neck, liver or kidney cancer. The sample consisted of CD4+ or CD8+ T cells sorted from blood, taken in a trial of the OX40 agonist ivuxolimab. J is TRBJ2-3 and V is TRBV10-2, with a tentative D call TRBD2 (6 bases). Here the CDR3 DNA reads TGCGCCGCAGTCCCCACAAATCCGGGGGGCACAGATACGCAGTATTTT. Residues: CAAVPTNPGGTDTQYF.